This record covers a single T cell receptor (beta chain). Its matching antigen is unknown. Here immunoSEQ multiplex PCR was the method, and the copy in TCRdb shows in-frame clones only, minus some. The data hold 65,000 to 90,000 clones, with about 91% observed a single time. The data originate from a study of OX40 agonist ivuxolimab in advanced cancers. At the level of the study: Across the patients, intravenous ivuxolimab was delivered every 2 weeks at 0.01 to 10 mg/kg. People who had prior anti-PD-1, anti-PD-L1 or anti-CTLA-4 therapy could take part, and approximately 43% had some.

There are 14 residues in the CDR3. V shed 4 bases and J shed 3 bases, with 13 bases lying between them. From germline, CDR1 is SGHVS and CDR2 FNYEAQ. Study-level findings and limits: In a subset of nonresponders, normalized T-cell clonal expansion was also low.

Blood got drawn at baseline, again on cycle 4 day 1, and then on cycle 7 day 1. Sequencing used CD4+ or CD8+ T cells sorted from blood, obtained in a trial of the OX40 agonist ivuxolimab. The chain uses TRBV7-6 and TRBJ2-7; no reliable D call. This receptor was identified in an adult with an advanced solid tumor such as melanoma, head and neck, liver or kidney cancer. The CDR3 coding sequence is TGTGCCAGCAGCTCCAGGAAAGCGAACTACGAGCAGTACTTC. Translated: CASSSRKANYEQYF.